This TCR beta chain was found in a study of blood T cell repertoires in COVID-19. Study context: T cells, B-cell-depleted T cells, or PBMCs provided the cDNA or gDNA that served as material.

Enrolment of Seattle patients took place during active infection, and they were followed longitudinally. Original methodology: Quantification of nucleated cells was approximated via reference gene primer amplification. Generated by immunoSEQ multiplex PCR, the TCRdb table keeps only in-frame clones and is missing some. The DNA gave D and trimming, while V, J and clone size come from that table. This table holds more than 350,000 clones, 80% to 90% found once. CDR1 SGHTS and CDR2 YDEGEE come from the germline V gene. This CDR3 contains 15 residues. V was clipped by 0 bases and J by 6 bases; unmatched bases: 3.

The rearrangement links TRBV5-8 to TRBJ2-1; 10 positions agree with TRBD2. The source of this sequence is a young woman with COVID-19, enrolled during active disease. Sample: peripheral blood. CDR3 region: CASSLVLAGANEQFF. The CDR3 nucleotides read TGTGCCAGCAGCTTGGTCCTAGCGGGAGCCAATGAGCAGTTCTTC.